The T cell receptor beta chain described here comes from a study of cytomegalovirus exposure and HLA in healthy donors. A multiplex PCR was run with 60 Vbeta primers and 13 Jbeta primers. Libraries were prepared by immunoSEQ multiplex PCR; TCRdb keeps only in-frame clonotypes and omits some of them. The sample includes fewer than 130,000 clones, approximately 83% of them seen just once. Study-wide findings and caveats: Owing to their indistinguishability, certain V segments, notably TRBV6-2 and TRBV6-3, were excluded. In a later analysis, the majority of CMV-associated beta chains seemingly showed HLA restriction.

Comment on this clone: Its cognate antigen is unknown.

The study sampled nominally healthy donors, though unrecorded immune exposures were likely. Germline CDR1 SGHRS, CDR2 YFSETQ. CDR3 length: 13 amino acids. Trimming at V came to 4 bases and at J to 4 bases, leaving 4 bases not matched to a gene. The rearrangement joins TRBV5-1 to TRBJ2-7, with 8 bases aligning to TRBD1. This sequence was found in a man aged 35 to 55 in good health and CMV-seronegative. Sequenced material: PBMCs. This CDR3 reads CASSRWTGYEQYF. The CDR3 nucleotides are TGCGCCAGCAGCAGGTGGACAGGGTACGAGCAGTACTTC.